This T cell receptor (beta chain) originates from a study of beta chain features in type 1 diabetes. Study-wide points: Shorter TCRB CDR3s, moderately but significantly so, marked every one of the four CD4+ subsets in Type 1 diabetes patients. Equally in patients and controls, shorter templates might have been favored by PCR.

This clone was observed a handful of times. Its antigen is as yet unknown. The CDR3 totals 12 residues. CDR1 and CDR2 (germline): SQVTM, ANQGSEA. Trimming pared 6 bases from V and 5 bases from J, leaving 10 bases between. Reverse transcribing all isolated RNA meant expressed TCRB transcripts were sequenced. Sequencing used immunoSEQ multiplex PCR; TCRdb keeps in-frame clones, though not all of them. The sample includes nearly 700,000 clones, roughly 13% of them seen just once. What was sequenced was naive CD4+ T cells from blood. The clonotype was recovered from a man aged 18 to 35 with type 1 diabetes. The chain couples TRBV29-1 to TRBJ1-4; no clear D gene. CDR3 nucleotide sequence: TGCAGCGTCGGGCAGGAAAATGAAAAACTGTTTTTT. Its translation is CSVGQENEKLFF.